The present T cell receptor beta chain was sequenced within a study of CD8+ T cells in alopecia areata (dated by TCRdb to 2017 to 2018). With regard to the full study: Treated patients were enrolled in an open-label pilot trial of oral tofacitinib, 5 to 10 mg twice daily, for moderate-to-severe alopecia areata. In both human patients and the C3H/HeJ mouse model, the study applied high-throughput TCRbeta sequencing to look at T cell clonal expansion in alopecia areata. Patients on tofacitinib were biopsied at baseline and after 4 and 24 weeks of treatment, and several of the patients also had a later scalp biopsy. Tofacitinib was given for 6 to 18 months, followed by 6 months of follow-up off drug to assess delayed response and recurrence. Disease severity in treated patients was measured with the SALT score, which quantifies the percentage of affected scalp surface area. immunoSEQ multiplex PCR using 35 Vbeta forward primers and 13 Jbeta reverse primers was used to amplify TCRbeta CDR3 regions. Scalp clonality was compared across normal scalp (n=4), patchy alopecia areata scalp (n=8), and alopecia totalis/universalis scalp (n=8). In humans, TCRbeta sequencing was performed on scalp tissue and on sorted CD4+ and CD8+ peripheral blood T cells from healthy controls and from patients with patchy or totalis/universalis alopecia areata. RNA came from the PAXgene miRNA kit for fixed scalp, the miRNeasy kit for PBMCs, and the RNeasy kit for mouse skin. What the research found in general, with its limitations: Resident alphabeta T cells in normal human skin are also sequenced, complicating scalp TCR repertoire analysis, unlike mouse skin dominated by gammadelta T cells. Compared with mice, TCR sequences shared between patients were less clear, possibly partly because of HLA diversity across the patient population. Compared with normal scalp, lesional scalp, particularly in alopecia totalis/universalis, had higher clonality and more expanded CD8+ clones, which suggests antigenic drive. Because the treated cohort was small and had just a single nonresponder, larger studies are needed to establish links between baseline CD8+ expansion and response. With tofacitinib, both scalp clonality and the number of expanded CD8+ clones among the top 100 scalp clones went down significantly. Many expanded lesional clones were found to persist in scalp and blood during tofacitinib treatment, and relapse after treatment cessation may be partly explained by this persistence.

The sample's treatment or condition label, decoded: oral pan-JAK inhibitor, 5-10 mg twice daily. From alopecia areata patients, peripheral blood was collected along with lesional scalp punch biopsies. PBMCs were isolated by density centrifugation and stained for CD3, CD4 and CD8, and CD4+ and CD8+ T cells were sorted on a FACSAria. V gives up 1 base and J gives up 7 bases, and the segment between their germline ends measures 15 bases. CDR1 and CDR2 are read off the germline V gene as SGHRS and YFSETQ. Spanning cysteine to phenylalanine, the CDR3 consists of 14 amino acids. Just CDR3 DNA is preserved here, 42 bases in frame from base 1. Libraries came from the immunoSEQ multiplex PCR assay. For TCR sequencing, RNA was extracted from every sample and reverse transcribed into cDNA to serve as template. SuperScript III was used to make first-strand cDNA, primed with a 2:1 mix of oligo-dT and random hexamers. Amplification bias was assessed with a synthetic immune receptor repertoire, and residual bias was removed computationally. In the paper's pipeline: Raw reads were preprocessed to remove errors, and CDR3 was defined by IMGT conventions from the conserved cysteine to phenylalanine. To get clonality, Shannon entropy was normalized by log2 of the number of productive unique TCRs and the result was subtracted from 1. CD4 or CD8 identity of scalp clones was inferred by cross-referencing scalp TCRbeta sequences with sorted blood CD4 and CD8 repertoires. TCRdb provides this immuneACCESS table in a form limited to in-frame rearrangements. Some clones are lacking; in checked studies, under half of them reflect an unresolved V gene, and why the rest are absent is not known. V and J calls and clone size are given by that table; D and trimming were obtained from the DNA. The sample includes some 190,000 clones, with just under 65% observed a single time. Approximately 1.3% of the sample is held by the ten biggest clonotypes.

As regards this clone: Its cognate antigen has yet to be identified. No base quality values were provided; no much bigger clone lies one nucleotide off.

The V and J segments used are TRBV5-1 and TRBJ2-7; the D gene lacks a confident call. The sample was CD4+ T cells sorted from blood, taken around week 50, from a patient treated with tofacitinib. The sequence was obtained from a human donor with alopecia areata. The DNA sequence reads TGCGCCAGCAGCTTGACCTGGTCGACGCGGGAGCAGTACTTC. This gives the protein CASSLTWSTREQYF.